A single sample gave rise to the 23 T cell receptor beta chains below, sequenced in a study of PD-1 blockade in classical Hodgkin lymphoma. Relapse was seen in all patients after autologous stem cell transplantation, and brentuximab vedotin exposure was variable. The assay was immunoSEQ multiplex PCR, and TCRdb's table has in-frame clones only and misses some. The sample yields roughly 40,000 clones, around two thirds seen once. Sample: peripheral blood mononuclear cells (PBMCs), taken at baseline. The receptors here all came from a human donor with classical Hodgkin lymphoma.

The J gene is TRBJ2-1, the V gene TRBV30, with a tentative D call TRBD2 (6 bases). In germline, CDR1 is GTSNPN, CDR2 SVGIG (reference sequence). This CDR3 region has 14 residues. Trimming took off 0 bases at V and 4 bases at J, with 10 bases between the two ends. The DNA of the CDR3 is TGTGCCTGGAGTGTTGGCGGGATTTACAATGAGCAGTTCTTC. This gives the protein CAWSVGGIYNEQFF.

This chain links TRBV7-9 with TRBJ2-1, with D possibly being TRBD1 (6 bases). The V gene's germline CDR1 is SEHNR and CDR2 FQNEAQ (reference sequence). Trimming pared 5 bases from V and 6 bases from J, leaving 17 bases between. The CDR3 has 15 residues. The CDR3 region is CASSGPRGKINEQFF. The CDR3, as DNA: TGTGCCAGCAGCGGACCGAGGGGGAAGATCAATGAGCAGTTCTTC.

V usage is TRBV6-1 and J usage is TRBJ1-3; D not resolved. The V gene's germline CDR1 is MNHNS and CDR2 SASEGT. The CDR3 has 13 residues. Trimming removed 2 bases from V and 0 bases from J, with 2 bases in between. CDR3 nucleotide sequence: TGTGCCAGCAGTGAAAGCTCTGGAAACACCATATATTTT. Residues: CASSESSGNTIYF.

This clone was recorded a few times. The rearrangement joins TRBV19 to TRBJ2-7; 7 bases are a match to TRBD1. CDR1 is LNHDA and CDR2 is SQIVND in the germline V gene (reference sequence). V lost 1 base and J lost 0; bases outside the gene matches: 3. This CDR3 spans 15 amino acids. The CDR3 reads CASSIGGTASYEQYF. The CDR3, as DNA: TGTGCCAGTAGTATAGGGGGGACAGCCTCCTACGAGCAGTACTTC.

The sample holds a few counts of this clone. CDR3 coding DNA: TGTGCCAGCAAGAGTGGTGGGGTAAAGACTGGCGGCTACACCTTC. Its protein product is CASKSGGVKTGGYTF. V gene TRBV5-6 combines with J gene TRBJ1-2; D is ambiguous. The germline V gene has CDR1 SGHDT and CDR2 YYEEEE. V dropped 6 bases and J dropped 8 bases, with 23 bases sitting between them. The CDR3 sequence is 15 residues long. Filled out from reference TRBV5-6 and TRBJ1-2, the complete variable domain reads DAGVTQSPTHLIKTRGQQVTLRCSPKSGHDTVSWYQQALGQGPQFIFQYYEEEERQRGNFPDRFSGHQFPNYSSELNVNALLLGDSALYLCASKSGGVKTGGYTFGSGTRLTVV.

This rearrangement joins TRBV6-1 to TRBJ2-3; D remains ambiguous. The ends were cut back, 4 bases at V and 2 bases at J, with 10 bases in the middle. The CDR3 length is 14 residues. Germline V gene data show CDR1 as MNHNS and CDR2 as SASEGT. CDR3 loop: CASSGMVVTDTQYF. CDR3 DNA sequence: TGTGCCAGCAGTGGGATGGTGGTCACAGATACGCAGTATTTT.

This chain connects TRBV27 to TRBJ2-7, with 8 nucleotides matching TRBD2. Looked up from germline, CDR1 is MNHEY and CDR2 is SMNVEV (reference sequence). This CDR3 is 14 amino acids long. J lost 3 bases, V lost 8 bases, and 9 bases had no gene match. CDR3 protein: CASRRAGEIYEQYF. The CDR3 DNA is TGTGCCAGCCGTCGAGCGGGAGAAATCTACGAGCAGTACTTC.

The CDR3 nucleotides are TGTGCCAGCAGCCCCCAGGGACTCGTGGCAGATACGCAGTATTTT. Protein product: CASSPQGLVADTQYF. This sequence joins TRBV9 and TRBJ2-3; maybe TRBD2 (6 bases). Deletions cut 4 bases from V and 4 bases from J, with 16 bases between. The germline V gene encodes CDR1 SGDLS and CDR2 YYNGEE. There are 15 residues in the CDR3.

The gene calls are TRBV9 and TRBJ2-1; TRBD1 aligns across 8 bases. Germline V lookup: CDR1 SGDLS, CDR2 YYNGEE. This CDR3 contains 17 residues. V dropped 3 bases and J dropped 4; count of bases not matched to a gene: 12. In nucleotides, the CDR3 is TGTGCCAGCAGCGGCAGACCGGCAGGGGGCGATTACAATGAGCAGTTCTTC. Protein sequence: CASSGRPAGGDYNEQFF.

There are a few counts of this clone. The rearrangement links TRBV7-2 to TRBJ2-1; no reliable D call. CDR1 and CDR2 (germline): SGHTA, FQGNSA. Trimming removed 1 base from V and 8 bases from J, with 3 bases in between. CDR3 length: 11 residues. CDR3 protein: CASSLEYEQFF. Here the CDR3 DNA reads TGTGCCAGCAGCTTAGAATATGAGCAGTTCTTC.

In the case of this clone: At one end the junction does not follow the germline gene, possibly because of a read error. The rearrangement uses TRBV7-7 and TRBJ2-3, with D maybe TRBD2 (5 bases). The CDR3 is made up of 16 amino acids. CDR1 and CDR2 (germline): SSHAT, FNYEAQ (reference sequence). The CDR3 bases are TGTGCTAGCAGCCCTGGGGTAGCGAGACTCACAGATACGCAGTATTTT. This sequence encodes CASSPGVARLTDTQYF.

This clone was found a few times. This chain links TRBV7-9 with TRBJ1-2; 12 bases agree with TRBD1. The V segment lost 3 bases and the J segment 1 base; nucleotides outside the gene matches: 6. Germline V gives CDR1 SEHNR, CDR2 FQNEAQ (reference sequence). The CDR3 consists of 17 residues. The CDR3 here is CASSLDGTGGRNYGYTF. DNA for the CDR3: TGTGCCAGCAGCTTGGACGGGACAGGGGGCCGTAACTATGGCTACACCTTC. Full variable domain (remainder filled in from reference TRBV7-9 and TRBJ1-2): DTGVSQNPRHKITKRGQNVTFRCDPISEHNRLYWYRQTLGQGPEFLTYFQNEAQLEKSRLLSDRFSAERPKGSFSTLEIQRTEQGDSAMYLCASSLDGTGGRNYGYTFGSGTRLTVV.

The V and J genes are TRBV9 and TRBJ2-1; D is ambiguous. Trimming pared 3 bases from V and 7 bases from J, leaving 8 bases between. The germline V gene encodes CDR1 SGDLS and CDR2 YYNGEE. This CDR3 comprises 12 residues. This CDR3 reads CASSDYKNEQFF. CDR3 bases: TGTGCCAGCAGCGATTACAAAAATGAGCAGTTCTTC.

V is TRBV2 and J is TRBJ1-2; D possibly corresponds to TRBD1 (6 bases). In germline, CDR1 is SNHLY, CDR2 FYNNEI. CDR3 length equals 13 residues. V shed 4 bases and J shed 4 bases, with 10 bases lying between them. Here the CDR3 reads CASSVDSLYGYTF. CDR3 DNA sequence: TGTGCCAGCAGTGTGGACAGCCTCTATGGCTACACCTTC.

This CDR3 reads CASSYWGNTEAFF. In DNA form, the CDR3 reads TGTGCCAGCAGTTACTGGGGAAACACTGAAGCTTTCTTT. This chain links TRBV6-5 with TRBJ1-1; no firm D call. Germline assignment: CDR1 MNHEY and CDR2 SVGAGI. The CDR3 consists of 13 residues. V gave up 1 base and J gave up 2 bases, with 5 bases separating them.

V is TRBV9 and J is TRBJ2-7, with D possibly matching TRBD2 (6 bases). Germline V gene lookup returns CDR1 SGDLS and CDR2 YYNGEE. The CDR3 is 15 residues long. V was pared by 3 bases and J by 3 bases, with 16 bases between. The CDR3: CASSAGGADVYEQYF. CDR3 DNA: TGTGCCAGCAGCGCCGGCGGGGCTGACGTCTACGAGCAGTACTTC.

J is TRBJ1-1 and V is TRBV7-2; D gene unclear. Looked up from germline, CDR1 is SGHTA and CDR2 is FQGNSA. CDR3 length: 13 residues. Trimming left V 4 bases short and J 1 base short, with 7 bases between. The CDR3 region is CASSYDPNTEAFF. CDR3 bases: TGTGCCAGCAGCTACGACCCGAACACTGAAGCTTTCTTT.

This clone has a handful of counts. The rearrangement links TRBV4-1 to TRBJ2-1; 11 bases line up with TRBD2. Germline values: CDR1 MGHRA, CDR2 YSYEKL. The ends lost 0 bases at V and 4 bases at J; junction bases unmatched: 2. This CDR3 contains 16 residues. As DNA, the CDR3 is TGCGCCAGCAGCCAAGATCTAGCGGGGGGTTACAATGAGCAGTTCTTC. Translation gives CASSQDLAGGYNEQFF.

This chain uses TRBV19 with TRBJ2-7, with D perhaps matching TRBD1 or TRBD2 (5 bases each). The V gene's germline CDR1 is LNHDA and CDR2 SQIVND (reference sequence). The CDR3 contains 15 residues. The V gene lost 1 base and the J gene lost 3 bases, with 13 bases spanning the gap. The CDR3 DNA reads as TGTGCCAGTAGTATAGTTCCGGGACGTAACTACGAGCAGTACTTC. It yields the protein CASSIVPGRNYEQYF.

This clone was recorded only once. The chain recombines TRBV7-6 with TRBJ1-2, with D uncertain. Trimming stripped 1 base from V and 2 bases from J, with 11 bases between. CDR3 size: 15 residues. The germline CDR1 and CDR2 sequences are SGHVS and FNYEAQ. The CDR3: CASSLDFGANYGYTF. The CDR3 DNA reads as TGTGCCAGCAGCTTAGATTTCGGAGCCAACTATGGCTACACCTTC.

The gene calls are TRBV7-6 and TRBJ1-6; 8 nucleotides agree with TRBD1. V was clipped by 5 bases and J by 8 bases; unmatched bases: 5. The CDR3 sequence is 14 residues long. CDR1 SGHVS and CDR2 FNYEAQ come from the germline V gene. CDR3 DNA: TGTGCCAGCAGCCCGCTGACAGGGGATTCACCCCTCCACTTT. This sequence encodes CASSPLTGDSPLHF.

The chain has TRBV14 and TRBJ1-3; D perhaps matches TRBD1 (5 bases). There are 19 residues in the CDR3. Germline loops: CDR1 SGHDN, CDR2 FVKESK. Trimming removed 0 bases at V and 0 bases at J, with 18 bases between. CDR3 nucleotides: TGTGCCAGCAGCCAAGAAGGGGTTTGGGGGTCCACCTCTGGAAACACCATATATTTT. The encoded protein is CASSQEGVWGSTSGNTIYF.

The CDR3 DNA is TGTGCCAGCAGTTTTTCGACAGGGGGTAACTATGGCTACACCTTC. It specifies CASSFSTGGNYGYTF. The chain uses TRBV27 and TRBJ1-2; 9 bases line up with TRBD1. The junction had 3 bases not matched to a gene; V was cut back by 3 bases and J by 1 base. Germline CDR1 is MNHEY and CDR2 is SMNVEV (reference sequence). The CDR3 covers 15 residues.